This TCR beta chain was obtained from a study of response to subunit inactivated influenza vaccine (dated by TCRdb to the late 2010s). Regarding the study in general: To follow how T cells responded to a trivalent subunit inactivated influenza vaccine, the researchers relied on deep quantitative profiling of the T cell receptor repertoire.

V loses 0 bases, J loses 1 base, and the germline ends lie 12 bases apart. Its CDR3 holds 16 amino acids, cysteine through phenylalanine. This entry keeps only the CDR3 DNA: 48 bases, framed from base 1. Looking up the germline V gene yields CDR1 SGHRS and CDR2 YFSETQ. Libraries were made using RT-PCR. The sequencer was an Illumina HiSeq 2500. TCRdb reprocessing: public reads trimmed at Q25 with fastp, clones called with MiXCR, in-frame beta chains kept. All rows with the same CDR3 protein become a single entry with the most common DNA and genes. In this sample the table shows just under 550,000 distinct CDR3 sequences, approximately 20% of which occur a single time. The ten largest account for 2.5% to 3% of the sample. The research as a whole found: The authors suggested that each seasonal influenza vaccination may recruit only a limited number of new T cells.

Of note for this clonotype: Its specific antigen is unknown. There are no base qualities to consult, and no much larger clone falls within one base.

These same data were also listed under a study on T cells expressing NK-cell markers. Looking at the second paper: The TCR beta cDNA libraries were made using 5'RACE template switching, a step that added both a universal primer site and unique molecular identifiers. In sorted CD3+CD56+NKG2C+, CD3+CD56+NKG2C- and CD3+CD56-NKG2C+ T-cell subsets from about 8 donors, TCR beta-chain repertoires were profiled. Among the eight sequenced donors, seven were HCMV-seropositive and one was HCMV-seronegative. To restrict sorting to alphabetaTCR-expressing T cells, an anti-gammadeltaTCR antibody was added in several experiments. In roughly 6 donors, the dominant CD3+CD56+NKG2C+ clonotypes ranked among the top 10 CD8+ clonotypes, making up 1.0-7.0% of CD8+ T cells. Those dominant clonotypes were again the most abundant among CD3+CD56-NKG2C+ cells in a few donors, at roughly 28.3-60.1%. It remained unclear whether the expanded NKG2C-expressing T cell clones were specific for HCMV antigens. The study sequenced eight donors, all healthy volunteers chosen at random: three men and five women. HCMV-specific IgG was detected in serum with a commercial ELISA kit to determine HCMV serostatus. Peripheral blood mononuclear cells were isolated from blood by Ficoll density gradient centrifugation. CD4+ and CD8+ T cells were isolated from PBMC by magnetic immunoseparation with Miltenyi isolation kits. cDNA synthesis was primed from the TCR beta constant segment, followed by two successive PCR amplification steps. Libraries were sequenced as 2 x 150 bp reads on Illumina HiSeq 2000/2500, MiSeq or NextSeq. MIGEC was used to demultiplex reads and group the reads by UMI, and MiTCR was used to assemble and quantify clonotypes. To exclude erroneous sequences, any TCR cDNA sequence not supported by at least two reads was discarded. The tcR package was used for downstream repertoire analysis, and clonotypes were matched between fractions using CDR3 nucleotide sequence together with V segment. VDJmatch was used to annotate antigen specificity against VDJdb, with one amino acid substitution in CDR3 allowed.

This sequence uses TRBV5-1 and TRBJ2-3; 7 matching bases give a weak D call of TRBD2. The sample here was CD4+ T cells sorted from PBMCs, taken about 11 days after vaccination. This TCR was sampled from a man aged 50-59 years who received an inactivated influenza vaccine. Donor details come from another sample of the same person, matched by shared clones. For the CDR3, the sequence is CASSLGGGVGTDTQYF. In nucleotides, the sequence is TGCGCCAGCAGCTTGGGGGGGGGCGTTGGCACAGATACGCAGTATTTT.